The clone carrying this T cell receptor beta chain was observed a handful of times. These data come from a study of blood T cell repertoires in COVID-19. Across the study: There were acute and convalescent COVID-19 samples, and they came from the United States, Italy and Spain. T cells, B-cell-depleted T cells, or PBMCs supplied cDNA or gDNA.

Source study methods: How many nucleated cells were present was estimated from reference gene primer amplification. Using immunoSEQ multiplex PCR, the repertoire was profiled, and TCRdb retains in-frame clones only, with some absent. V and J calls plus clone size are reproduced from that table; the DNA served to infer D and trimming. The profile shows 17,000 or so clones, approximately 80% of them singletons. Sequenced sample: peripheral blood. This clonotype was obtained from a man aged 60 to 69 with active or convalescent COVID-19.

As DNA, the CDR3 is TGTGCCAGCACAGGGGAGACCGACGAGCAGTACTTC. The encoded protein is CASTGETDEQYF. The rearrangement joins TRBV2 to TRBJ2-7; tentative D call: TRBD1 (6 bases). Germline V gives CDR1 SNHLY, CDR2 FYNNEI. Trimming removed 7 bases from V and 5 bases from J, with 12 bases in between. CDR3 length: 12 residues.